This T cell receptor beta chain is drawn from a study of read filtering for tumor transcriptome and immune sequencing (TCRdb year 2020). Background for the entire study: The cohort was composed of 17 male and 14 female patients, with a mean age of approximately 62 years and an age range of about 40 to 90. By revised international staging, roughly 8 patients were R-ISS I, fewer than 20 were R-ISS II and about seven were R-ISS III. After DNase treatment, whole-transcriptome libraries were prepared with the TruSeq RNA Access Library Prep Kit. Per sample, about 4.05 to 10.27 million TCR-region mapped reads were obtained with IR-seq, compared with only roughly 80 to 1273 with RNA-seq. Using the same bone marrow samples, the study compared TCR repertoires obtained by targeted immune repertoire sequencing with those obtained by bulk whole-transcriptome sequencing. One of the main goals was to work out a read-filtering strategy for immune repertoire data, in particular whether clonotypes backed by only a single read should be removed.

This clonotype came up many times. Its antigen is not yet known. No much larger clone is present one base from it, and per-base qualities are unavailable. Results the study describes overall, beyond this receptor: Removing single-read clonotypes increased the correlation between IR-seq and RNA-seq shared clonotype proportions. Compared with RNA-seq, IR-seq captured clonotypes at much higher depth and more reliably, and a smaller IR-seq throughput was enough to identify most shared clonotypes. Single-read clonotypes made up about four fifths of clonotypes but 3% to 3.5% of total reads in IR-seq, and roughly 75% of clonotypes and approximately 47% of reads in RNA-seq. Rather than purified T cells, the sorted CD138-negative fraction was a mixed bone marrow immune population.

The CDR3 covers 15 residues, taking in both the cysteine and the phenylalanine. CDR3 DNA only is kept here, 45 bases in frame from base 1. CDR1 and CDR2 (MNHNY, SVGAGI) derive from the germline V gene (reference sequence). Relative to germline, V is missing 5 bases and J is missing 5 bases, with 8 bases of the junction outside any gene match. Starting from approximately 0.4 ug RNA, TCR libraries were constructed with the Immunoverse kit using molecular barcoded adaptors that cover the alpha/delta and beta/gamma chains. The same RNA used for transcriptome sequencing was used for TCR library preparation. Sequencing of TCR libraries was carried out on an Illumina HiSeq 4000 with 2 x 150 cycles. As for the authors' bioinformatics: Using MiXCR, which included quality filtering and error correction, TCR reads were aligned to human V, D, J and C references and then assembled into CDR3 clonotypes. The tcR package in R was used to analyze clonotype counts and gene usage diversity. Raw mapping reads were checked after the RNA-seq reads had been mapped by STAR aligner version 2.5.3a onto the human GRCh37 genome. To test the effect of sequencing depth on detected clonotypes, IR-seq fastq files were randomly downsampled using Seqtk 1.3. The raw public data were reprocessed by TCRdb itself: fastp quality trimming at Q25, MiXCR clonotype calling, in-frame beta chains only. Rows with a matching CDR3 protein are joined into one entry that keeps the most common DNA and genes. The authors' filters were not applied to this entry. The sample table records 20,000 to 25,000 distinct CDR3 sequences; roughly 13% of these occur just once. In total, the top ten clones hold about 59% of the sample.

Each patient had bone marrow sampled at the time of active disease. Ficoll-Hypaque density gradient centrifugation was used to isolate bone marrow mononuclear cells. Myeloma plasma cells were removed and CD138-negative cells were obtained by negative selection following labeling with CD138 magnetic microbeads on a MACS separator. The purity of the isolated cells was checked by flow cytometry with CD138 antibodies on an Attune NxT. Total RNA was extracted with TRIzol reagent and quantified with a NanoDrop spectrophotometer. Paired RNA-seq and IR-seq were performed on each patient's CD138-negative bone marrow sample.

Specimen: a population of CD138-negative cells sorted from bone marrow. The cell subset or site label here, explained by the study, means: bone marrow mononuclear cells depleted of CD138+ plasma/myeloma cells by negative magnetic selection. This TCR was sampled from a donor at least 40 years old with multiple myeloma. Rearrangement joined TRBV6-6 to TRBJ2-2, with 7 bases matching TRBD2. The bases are TGTGCCAGCAGTCTTTACGGGAGGCAGACCGGGGAGCTGTTTTTT. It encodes CASSLYGRQTGELFF.